The 20 T cell receptor beta chains below were found in one sample sequenced in a study of blood T cell repertoires in COVID-19. Repertoires were generated with immunoSEQ multiplex PCR, while TCRdb's copy carries only in-frame clones and drops some. The sample includes over 300,000 clones, approximately 85% seen only once; the top ten take roughly 7%. Input material: peripheral blood. These receptor sequences come from a human donor in a cohort sampled during active COVID-19.

V usage is TRBV30 and J usage is TRBJ2-7; 8 nucleotides align to TRBD1. Trimming took 2 bases from V and 3 from J; bases not matched to a gene: 6. Germline lookup yields CDR1 GTSNPN and CDR2 SVGIG (reference sequence). The CDR3 runs 14 residues. CDR3: CAWSFGQGIYEQYF. The CDR3, as DNA: TGTGCCTGGAGTTTCGGACAGGGTATCTACGAGCAGTACTTC.

The rearrangement joins TRBV7-3 to TRBJ1-1; TRBD1 agrees at 7 bases. This CDR3 comprises 14 residues. V lost 5 bases and J lost 4; bases outside the gene matches: 7. Germline CDR1 is SGHTA and CDR2 is FQGTGA. The CDR3 loop reads CASSPQGWGTEAFF. The CDR3 nucleotides are TGTGCCAGCAGCCCACAGGGGTGGGGCACTGAAGCTTTCTTT.

This clone was counted between two and nine times. The chain is built from TRBV5-1 and TRBJ2-5; TRBD2 is a possible D gene (6 bases). Deletions cut 4 bases from V and 5 bases from J, with 21 bases between. This CDR3 has 16 amino acids. Germline CDR1 and CDR2: SGHRS and YFSETQ. DNA of the CDR3: TGCGCCAGCAGCGCATCCCCCCAGGGAGGTCGGGAGACCCAGTACTTC. Its translation is CASSASPQGGRETQYF.

In its sample, this clone was seen a few times. This rearrangement joins TRBV19 to TRBJ1-5; 10 positions match TRBD1. Losses at the gene ends were 6 bases for V and 4 bases for J; bases not matched to a gene: 3. Germline V gene sequence: CDR1 LNHDA, CDR2 SQIVND (reference sequence). This CDR3 region has 14 residues. In DNA, the CDR3 is TGTGCCAGTAGGGGGACAGGGGTTAATCAGCCCCAGCATTTT. Translated, it gives CASRGTGVNQPQHF.

The V and J genes are TRBV15 and TRBJ1-6; D gene uncertain. This CDR3 region has 14 residues. The V end was cut by 0 bases, the J end by 8 bases, with 8 bases between. The germline V gene encodes CDR1 LNHNV and CDR2 YYDKDF (reference sequence). This CDR3 reads CATSRDGEDSPLHF. In nucleotides, the CDR3 is TGTGCCACCAGCAGAGATGGTGAGGATTCACCCCTCCACTTT.

Comments on this clone: A junction end diverges from the germline sequence, so it may reflect a read error. The rearrangement links TRBV5-1 to TRBJ2-7; 7 bases line up with TRBD1. Germline-derived CDR1 and CDR2 are SGHRS and YFSETQ. The CDR3 runs 14 residues. CDR3 DNA: TGCGCCAGCTGCTTAGGGGGCCGGTCCTACGAGCAGTACTTC. This translates into CASCLGGRSYEQYF. Together with reference TRBV5-1 and TRBJ2-7, the CDR3 gives the full variable domain: KAGVTQTPRYLIKTRGQQVTLSCSPISGHRSVSWYQQTPGQGLQFLFEYFSETQRNKGNFPGRFSGRQFSNSRSEMNVSTLELGDSALYLCASCLGGRSYEQYFGPGTRLTVT.

The chain couples TRBV10-3 to TRBJ2-6, with a weak D call TRBD2 (5 bases). The germline CDR1 and CDR2 sequences are ENHRY and SYGVKD. The CDR3 runs 15 residues. V gave up 10 bases and J gave up 2 bases, with 15 bases separating them. The CDR3 DNA reads as TGTGCCACCGAGGACGGGAAGACTGGGGCCAACGTCCTGACTTTC. Its protein is CATEDGKTGANVLTF.

This chain links TRBV28 with TRBJ2-7; maybe TRBD2 (7 bases). The germline gives CDR1 MDHEN, CDR2 SYDVKM. The CDR3 totals 12 residues. The V gene lost 3 bases and the J gene lost 6 bases, with 9 bases spanning the gap. Here the CDR3 reads CASSFRGAEQYF. CDR3 bases: TGTGCCAGCAGTTTTCGGGGGGCCGAGCAGTACTTC.

The chain links TRBV2 to TRBJ2-7; D possibly corresponds to TRBD1 (5 bases). CDR3 length: 12 residues. V was trimmed by 7 bases and J by 3 bases, leaving 10 bases between them. Per germline, CDR1 SNHLY and CDR2 FYNNEI. CDR3 sequence (DNA): TGTGCCAGCACAGACAGAAGCTACGAGCAGTACTTC. It translates to CASTDRSYEQYF.

This rearrangement joins TRBV5-1 to TRBJ1-1; 9 nucleotides agree with TRBD1. CDR3 length: 15 amino acids. The V segment lost 4 bases and the J segment 1 base; nucleotides outside the gene matches: 5. In germline, CDR1 is SGHRS, CDR2 YFSETQ. CDR3 bases: TGCGCCAGCAGCACTAAGGGACAGGGGAACACTGAAGCTTTCTTT. This sequence encodes CASSTKGQGNTEAFF.

V usage is TRBV9 and J usage is TRBJ2-2; D is perhaps TRBD1 (6 bases). Germline V gene data show CDR1 as SGDLS and CDR2 as YYNGEE. The CDR3 loop spans 13 amino acids. V lost 3 bases and J 5 bases, leaving 8 bases between the germline ends. The CDR3 DNA is TGTGCCAGCAGCGCCACAGGGACCGGGGAGCTGTTTTTT. Protein product: CASSATGTGELFF. The complete variable domain, with remaining parts taken from reference TRBV9 and TRBJ2-2, reads DSGVTQTPKHLITATGQRVTLRCSPRSGDLSVYWYQQSLDQGLQFLIQYYNGEERAKGNILERFSAQQFPDLHSELNLSSLELGDSALYFCASSATGTGELFFGEGSRLTVL.

The V gene is TRBV2, the J gene TRBJ2-3; TRBD2 matches at 8 bases. Germline V CDR1 and CDR2: SNHLY, FYNNEI. The CDR3 is 15 amino acids. V gave up 2 bases and J gave up 3 bases; unmatched junction bases: 4. The DNA for the CDR3 is TGTGCCAGCAGTGAACGGGGGGGGCGAACAGATACGCAGTATTTT. This gives the protein CASSERGGRTDTQYF.

The rearrangement links TRBV7-9 to TRBJ1-4; TRBD1 might be the D (5 bases). V was trimmed by 6 bases and J by 4 bases, leaving 12 bases between them. CDR1 is SEHNR and CDR2 is FQNEAQ in the germline V gene (reference sequence). This CDR3 is 14 amino acids long. The CDR3 region is CASSTDSYNEKLFF. In DNA, the CDR3 is TGTGCCAGCAGTACAGACAGCTATAATGAAAAACTGTTTTTT.

DNA for the CDR3: TGTGCCAGCAGCTTGGGAACCAGGGGTGAGCAGTTCTTC. Translation: CASSLGTRGEQFF. V usage is TRBV11-3 and J usage is TRBJ2-1; D possibly corresponds to TRBD1 (6 bases). The germline V gene has CDR1 SGHNT and CDR2 YENEEA. The V gene lost 3 bases and the J gene lost 9 bases, with 12 bases spanning the gap. This CDR3 is built from 13 residues. The full variable domain, with the rest looked up from reference TRBV11-3 and TRBJ2-1, is EAGVVQSPRYKIIEKKQPVAFWCNPISGHNTLYWYLQNLGQGPELLIRYENEEAVDDSQLPKDRFSAERLKGVDSTLKIQPAELGDSAVYLCASSLGTRGEQFFGPGTRLTVL.

The chain joins TRBV19 to TRBJ2-5, with a possible D match to TRBD1 (5 bases). V lost 6 bases to trimming and J lost 2 bases, with 13 bases between them. CDR3 size: 14 residues. The germline V gene has CDR1 LNHDA and CDR2 SQIVND (reference sequence). The CDR3 reads CASSYQGLQETQYF. DNA for the CDR3: TGTGCCAGTAGCTATCAGGGCCTGCAAGAGACCCAGTACTTC.

This rearrangement joins TRBV29-1 to TRBJ1-2; D not certain. CDR3 size: 11 residues. The germline CDR1 and CDR2 sequences are SQVTM and ANQGSEA. V was trimmed by 5 bases and J by 5 bases, leaving 9 bases between them. CDR3: CSVKNWYGYTF. The CDR3, as DNA: TGCAGCGTTAAAAACTGGTATGGCTACACCTTC.

V is TRBV10-2 and J is TRBJ1-4; D remains unclear. V lost 4 bases to trimming and J lost 5 bases, with 2 bases between them. The CDR3 totals 11 residues. CDR1 is WSHSY and CDR2 is SAAADI in the germline V gene. As DNA, the CDR3 is TGCGCCAGCAGTGTAAATGAAAAACTGTTTTTT. Translated: CASSVNEKLFF.

The rearrangement joins TRBV7-9 to TRBJ1-1, with a tentative D call TRBD1 (6 bases). The length of the CDR3 is 13 residues. Germline values: CDR1 SEHNR, CDR2 FQNEAQ (reference sequence). Trimming took 5 bases from V and 7 from J, leaving 14 bases between them. The CDR3 nucleotides are TGTGCCAGCAGCAAAGGACGGGACATTGAAGCTTTCTTT. Translating it yields CASSKGRDIEAFF.

This chain links TRBV19 with TRBJ1-1, with no clear D. V dropped 2 bases and J dropped 4 bases, with 8 bases sitting between them. This CDR3 spans 13 amino acids. From germline, CDR1 is LNHDA and CDR2 SQIVND (reference sequence). The CDR3 sequence is CASSITQTTEAFF. The CDR3, as DNA: TGTGCCAGTAGTATAACACAGACCACTGAAGCTTTCTTT.

The DNA for the CDR3 is TGTGCCTGGCGGACAGGGGGCGCGGAGACCCAGTACTTC. Translating it yields CAWRTGGAETQYF. This sequence joins TRBV30 and TRBJ2-5; the match to TRBD1 covers 11 bases. The J segment lost 5 bases and the V segment lost 5 bases, leaving 4 bases of the junction unmatched. Germline V CDR1 and CDR2: GTSNPN, SVGIG (reference sequence). CDR3 length equals 13 residues. Combining the CDR3 with reference TRBV30 and TRBJ2-5 gives the whole variable domain SQTIHQWPATLVQPVGSPLSLECTVEGTSNPNLYWYRQAAGRGLQLLFYSVGIGQISSEVPQNLSASRPQDRQFILSSKKLLLSDSGFYLCAWRTGGAETQYFGPGTRLLVL.